Sequencing of this TCR beta chain was carried out in a study of CD8 T cells in ankylosing spondylitis (dated by TCRdb to 2017 to 2019). With respect to the entire study: The study set out to find disease-linked TCR variants by profiling T cell receptor beta repertoires in ankylosing spondylitis patients and healthy donors. Samples of peripheral blood were taken, and for ankylosing spondylitis patients, synovial fluid was collected as well. The full study cohort comprised 20 to 25 ankylosing spondylitis patients and about a hundred healthy donors. Broad study findings and their caveats: A TCR beta motif made up of several highly homologous amino acid variants appeared to be characteristic of blood from ankylosing spondylitis patients. The disease-linked clones had a CD8+ phenotype and were found at relatively low frequencies in peripheral blood. Some TCR beta motif variants had previously been reported in synovial fluid and blood of reactive arthritis patients, which suggested common disease-initiation mechanisms. The disease-linked clones were reported to be significantly enriched in matched synovial fluid samples from ankylosing spondylitis patients.

The sample holds a few counts of this clonotype. Its recognized antigen is unknown. Within one base of it there is no much larger clone, and no base qualities were kept. V and J are truncated by 3 bases and 0 bases respectively, leaving an intervening sequence of 6 bases. From the germline V gene, CDR1 is KGHSH and CDR2 is LQKENI. The CDR3 covers 14 residues, taking in both the cysteine and the phenylalanine. Kept here is only the CDR3 DNA, which spans 42 bases and is read in frame from base 1. Instrument on record: Illumina HiSeq 2500. Quantitative 5'-RACE with molecular barcodes was the method used to prepare the TCR beta libraries. Under the source paper's analysis protocol: A new computational method, built on a probabilistic model of VDJ rearrangement, was used to identify disease-linked TCR variants. Using fastp at Q25 and MiXCR, TCRdb reprocessed the public reads and kept productive beta chains. Rows merge per CDR3 protein into single entries with the most common DNA and genes. The V and J calls follow TCRdb's processing rather than the paper's. This sample lists around 490,000 distinct CDR3 sequences; approximately 5.3% were detected once. The ten top clones hold 3.5% of the sample.

The rearrangement joined TRBV18 to TRBJ2-4; a confident D gene designation cannot be given. The TCR was taken from a male donor with ankylosing spondylitis. The sequencing input was blood, either unsorted or a sorted T cell fraction (not recorded which). The nucleotide sequence reads as follows: TGTGCCAGCTCACCCCAATTAGCCAAAAACATTCAGTACTTC. It translates to CASSPQLAKNIQYF.